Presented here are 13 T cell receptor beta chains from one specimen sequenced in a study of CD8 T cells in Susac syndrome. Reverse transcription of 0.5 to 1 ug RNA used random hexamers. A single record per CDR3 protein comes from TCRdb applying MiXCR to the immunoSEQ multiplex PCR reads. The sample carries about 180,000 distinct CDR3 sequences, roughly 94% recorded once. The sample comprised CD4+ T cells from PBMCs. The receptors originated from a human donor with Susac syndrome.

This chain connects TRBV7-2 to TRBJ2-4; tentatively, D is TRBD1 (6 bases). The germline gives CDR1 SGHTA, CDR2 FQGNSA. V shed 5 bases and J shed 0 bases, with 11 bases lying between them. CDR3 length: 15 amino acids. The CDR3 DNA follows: TGTGCCAGCAGCGTGGGACAAATAGCCAAAAACATTCAGTACTTC. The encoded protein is CASSVGQIAKNIQYF.

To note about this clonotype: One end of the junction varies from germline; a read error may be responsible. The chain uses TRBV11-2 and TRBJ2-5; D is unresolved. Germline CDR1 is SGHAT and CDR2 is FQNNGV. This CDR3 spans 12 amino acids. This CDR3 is CASSSRFPQIHF. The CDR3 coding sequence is TGTGCCAGCAGCTCCCGGTTCCCGCAGATCCACTTC.

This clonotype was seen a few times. The CDR3 DNA follows: TGTGCCGCCACCCTCGACAGACCCTACGAGCAGTACTTC. It codes for CAATLDRPYEQYF. The chain recombines TRBV30 with TRBJ2-7; a possible D gene is TRBD1 (5 bases). Trimming removed 8 bases from V and 2 bases from J, with 16 bases in between. The germline V gene encodes CDR1 GTSNPN and CDR2 SVGIG (reference sequence). The CDR3 totals 13 residues.

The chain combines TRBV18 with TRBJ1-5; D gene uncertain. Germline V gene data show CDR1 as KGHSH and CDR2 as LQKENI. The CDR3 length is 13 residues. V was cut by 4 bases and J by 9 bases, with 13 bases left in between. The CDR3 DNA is TGTGCCAGCTCACAAGACCGACACCGGCCCCAGCATTTT. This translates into CASSQDRHRPQHF.

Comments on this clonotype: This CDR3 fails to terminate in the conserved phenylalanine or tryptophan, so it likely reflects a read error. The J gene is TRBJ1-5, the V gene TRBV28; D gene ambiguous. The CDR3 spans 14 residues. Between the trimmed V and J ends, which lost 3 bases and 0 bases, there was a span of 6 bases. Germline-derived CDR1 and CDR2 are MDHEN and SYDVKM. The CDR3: CASSLPGSNQPQHS. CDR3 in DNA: TGTGCCAGCAGTTTGCCCGGTAGCAATCAGCCCCAGCATTCT.

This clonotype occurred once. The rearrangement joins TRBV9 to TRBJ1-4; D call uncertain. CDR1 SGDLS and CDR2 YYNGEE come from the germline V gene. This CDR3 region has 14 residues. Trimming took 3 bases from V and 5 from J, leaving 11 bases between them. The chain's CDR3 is CASSARFENEKLFF. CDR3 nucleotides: TGTGCCAGCAGCGCCAGGTTTGAGAATGAAAAACTGTTTTTT.

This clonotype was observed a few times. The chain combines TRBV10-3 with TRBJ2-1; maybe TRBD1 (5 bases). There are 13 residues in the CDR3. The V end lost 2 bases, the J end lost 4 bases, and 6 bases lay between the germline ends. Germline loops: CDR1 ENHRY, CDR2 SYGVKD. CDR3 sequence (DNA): TGTGCCATCAGTGAGCAGGGATACAATGAGCAGTTCTTC. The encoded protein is CAISEQGYNEQFF.

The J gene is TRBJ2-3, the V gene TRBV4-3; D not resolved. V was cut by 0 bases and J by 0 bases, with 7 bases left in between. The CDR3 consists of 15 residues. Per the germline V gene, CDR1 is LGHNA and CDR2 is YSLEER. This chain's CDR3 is CASSQEAGSTDTQYF. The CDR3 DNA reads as TGCGCCAGCAGCCAAGAGGCCGGCAGCACAGATACGCAGTATTTT.

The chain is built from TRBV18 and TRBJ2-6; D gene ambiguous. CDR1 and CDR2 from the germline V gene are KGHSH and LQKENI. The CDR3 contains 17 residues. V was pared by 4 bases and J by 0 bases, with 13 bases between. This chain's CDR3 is CASSLLPHHSGANVLTF. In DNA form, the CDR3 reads TGTGCCAGCTCACTCCTGCCGCATCACTCTGGGGCCAACGTCCTGACTTTC.

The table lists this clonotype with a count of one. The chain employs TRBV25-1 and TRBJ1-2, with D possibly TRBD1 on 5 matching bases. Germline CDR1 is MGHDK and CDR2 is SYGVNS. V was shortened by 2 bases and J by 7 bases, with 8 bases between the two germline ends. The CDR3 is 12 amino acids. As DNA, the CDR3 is TGTGCCAGCAGTGAAGGGAGGGGTGGCTACACCTTC. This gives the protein CASSEGRGGYTF.

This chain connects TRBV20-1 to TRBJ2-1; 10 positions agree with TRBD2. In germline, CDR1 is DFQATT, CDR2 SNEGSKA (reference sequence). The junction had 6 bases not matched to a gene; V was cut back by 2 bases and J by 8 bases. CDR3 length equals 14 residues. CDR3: CSARWLAGVDEQFF. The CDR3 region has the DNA TGCAGTGCTAGATGGCTAGCGGGAGTCGATGAGCAGTTCTTC.

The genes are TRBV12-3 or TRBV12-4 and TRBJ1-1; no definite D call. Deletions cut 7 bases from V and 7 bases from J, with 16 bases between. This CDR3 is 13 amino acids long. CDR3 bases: TGTGCCAGCACCTTTAGAGCGGTCGGTGAAGCTTTCTTT. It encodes CASTFRAVGEAFF.

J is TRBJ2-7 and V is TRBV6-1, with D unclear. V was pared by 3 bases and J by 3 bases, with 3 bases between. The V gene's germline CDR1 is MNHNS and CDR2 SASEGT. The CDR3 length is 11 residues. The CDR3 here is CASSDLYEQYF. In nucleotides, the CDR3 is TGTGCCAGCAGTGACCTCTACGAGCAGTACTTC.